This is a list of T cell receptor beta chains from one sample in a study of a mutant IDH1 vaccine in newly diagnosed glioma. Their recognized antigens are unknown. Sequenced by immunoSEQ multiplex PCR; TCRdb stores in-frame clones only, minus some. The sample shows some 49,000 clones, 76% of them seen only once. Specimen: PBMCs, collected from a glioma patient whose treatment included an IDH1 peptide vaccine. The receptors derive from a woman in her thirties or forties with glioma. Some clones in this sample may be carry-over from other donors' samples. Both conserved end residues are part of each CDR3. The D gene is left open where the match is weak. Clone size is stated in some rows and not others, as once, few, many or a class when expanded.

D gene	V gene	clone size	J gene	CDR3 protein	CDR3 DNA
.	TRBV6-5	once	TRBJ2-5	CASSYKEGPVETQYF	TGTGCCAGCAGTTATAAGGAGGGACCGGTGGAGACCCAGTACTTC
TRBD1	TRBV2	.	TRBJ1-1	CASSELGGAGTEAFF	TGTGCCAGCAGTGAATTAGGGGGCGCGGGCACTGAAGCTTTCTTT
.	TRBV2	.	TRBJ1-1	CASPPPQPNTEAFF	TGTGCCAGCCCCCCCCCACAGCCGAACACTGAAGCTTTCTTT
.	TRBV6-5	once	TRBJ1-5	CASSGTAEQPQHF	TGTGCCAGCAGCGGGACCGCGGAACAGCCCCAGCATTTT
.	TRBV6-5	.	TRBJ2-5	CASSYAGFSGETQYF	TGTGCCAGCAGTTACGCGGGATTCTCCGGAGAGACCCAGTACTTC
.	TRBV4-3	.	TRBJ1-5	CASSQERTYQPQHF	TGCGCCAGCAGCCAAGAGCGGACTTATCAGCCCCAGCATTTT
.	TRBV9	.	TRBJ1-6	CASSGTGRGGPLHF	TGTGCCAGCAGTGGCACAGGTCGGGGGGGACCCCTCCACTTT
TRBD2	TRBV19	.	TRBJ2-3	CASSVERGWGTDTQYF	TGTGCCAGTAGTGTTGAGCGGGGATGGGGGACAGATACGCAGTATTTT
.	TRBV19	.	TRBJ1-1	CASSSYTGNTEAFF	TGTGCCAGTAGTAGTTACACGGGAAACACTGAAGCTTTCTTT
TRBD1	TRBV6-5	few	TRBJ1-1	CASSHRGEAFF	TGTGCCAGCAGTCACAGGGGTGAAGCTTTCTTT
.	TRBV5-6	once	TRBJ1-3	CASSLSFSGNTIYF	TGTGCCAGCAGCTTGTCGTTCTCTGGAAACACCATATATTTT
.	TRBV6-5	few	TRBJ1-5	CASSYSGTRQPQHF	TGTGCCAGCAGTTATTCCGGGACACGTCAGCCCCAGCATTTT
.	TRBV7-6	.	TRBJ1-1	CASSFGGRAEAFF	TGTGCCAGCAGCTTCGGGGGTCGGGCTGAAGCTTTCTTT
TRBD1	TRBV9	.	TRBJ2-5	CASSASAGDSLIKTQYF	TGTGCCAGCAGCGCTTCCGCCGGGGACAGCCTCATAAAGACCCAGTACTTC
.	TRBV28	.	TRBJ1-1	CASSRPGGNTEAFF	TGTGCCAGCAGCCGCCCCGGGGGGAACACTGAAGCTTTCTTT
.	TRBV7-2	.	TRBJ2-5	CASSSLVTETQYF	TGTGCCAGCAGCTCACTAGTCACGGAGACCCAGTACTTC